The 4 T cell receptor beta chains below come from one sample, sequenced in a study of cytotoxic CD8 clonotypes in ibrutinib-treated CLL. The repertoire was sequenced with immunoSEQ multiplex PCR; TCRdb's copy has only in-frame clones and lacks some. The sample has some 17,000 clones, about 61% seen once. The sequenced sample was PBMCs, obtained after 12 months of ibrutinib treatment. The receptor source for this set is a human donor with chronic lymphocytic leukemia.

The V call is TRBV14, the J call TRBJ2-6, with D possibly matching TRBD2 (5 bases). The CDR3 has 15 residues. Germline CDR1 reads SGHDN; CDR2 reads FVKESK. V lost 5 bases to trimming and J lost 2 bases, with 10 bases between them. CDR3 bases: TGTGCCAGCAGCGGTCCCGGGGCTGGGGCCAACGTCCTGACTTTC. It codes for CASSGPGAGANVLTF. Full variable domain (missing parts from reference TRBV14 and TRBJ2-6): EAGVTQFPSHSVIEKGQTVTLRCDPISGHDNLYWYRRVMGKEIKFLLHFVKESKQDESGMPNNRFLAERTGGTYSTLKVQPAELEDSGVYFCASSGPGAGANVLTFGAGSRLTVL.

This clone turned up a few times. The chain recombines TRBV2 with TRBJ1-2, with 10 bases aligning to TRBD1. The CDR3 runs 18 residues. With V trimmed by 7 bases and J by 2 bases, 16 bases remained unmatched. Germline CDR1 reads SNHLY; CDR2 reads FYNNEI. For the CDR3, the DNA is TGTGCCAGCACCTACGACCCCGGGACAGGGGAGGGAAACTATGGCTACACCTTC. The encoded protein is CASTYDPGTGEGNYGYTF.

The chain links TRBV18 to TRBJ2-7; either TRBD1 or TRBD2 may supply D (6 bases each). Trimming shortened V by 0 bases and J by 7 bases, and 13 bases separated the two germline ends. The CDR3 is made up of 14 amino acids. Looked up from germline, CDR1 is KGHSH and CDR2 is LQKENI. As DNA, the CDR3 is TGTGCCAGCTCACCACCTGAGCGGAGGGGGGAGCAGTACTTC. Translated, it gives CASSPPERRGEQYF.

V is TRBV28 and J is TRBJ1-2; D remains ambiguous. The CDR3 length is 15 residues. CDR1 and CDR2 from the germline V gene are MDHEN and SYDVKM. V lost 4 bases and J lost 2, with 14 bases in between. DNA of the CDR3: TGTGCCAGCAGTTCATACTTAGAGGAGAACTATGGCTACACCTTC. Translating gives CASSSYLEENYGYTF.